The rows below give T cell receptor beta chains drawn from one sample of a study of cytomegalovirus exposure and HLA in healthy donors. The table came from immunoSEQ multiplex PCR; TCRdb's copy has only in-frame clones and leaves some out. This sample has around 130,000 clones, with approximately 80% found just once. Material: PBMCs. Receptors were obtained from a boy aged 2 to 9 in good health and CMV-seronegative. The CDR3 runs from the conserved cysteine through the conserved F or W. A D gene is named only where the DNA matches it firmly. Expanded clones get a size class; other rows say once, few or many, or leave the size out.

CDR3aa: CASSFTGTYEQYF; CDR3nt: TGTGCCAGCAGTTTTACGGGAACCTACGAGCAGTACTTC; j_gene: TRBJ2-7; d_gene: -; abundance: -; v_gene: TRBV27
CDR3aa: CASSEEGQGAYEQYF; CDR3nt: TGTGCCAGCAGTGAAGAGGGACAGGGGGCCTACGAGCAGTACTTC; j_gene: TRBJ2-7; d_gene: TRBD1; abundance: -; v_gene: TRBV6-1
CDR3aa: CASSPLQGDGYTF; CDR3nt: TGCGCCAGCAGCCCACTCCAGGGGGATGGCTACACCTTC; j_gene: TRBJ1-2; d_gene: TRBD1; abundance: -; v_gene: TRBV5-1
CDR3aa: CASSLAGGAYNEQFF; CDR3nt: TGTGCCAGCAGCTTAGCGGGAGGGGCCTACAATGAGCAGTTCTTC; j_gene: TRBJ2-1; d_gene: TRBD2; abundance: -; v_gene: TRBV7-3
CDR3aa: CSAIIEGNTGELFF; CDR3nt: TGCAGCGCTATCATCGAGGGGAACACCGGGGAGCTGTTTTTT; j_gene: TRBJ2-2; d_gene: -; abundance: -; v_gene: TRBV29-1
CDR3aa: CASSDFQSGNTIYF; CDR3nt: TGTGCCAGCAGCGATTTTCAGTCCGGAAACACCATATATTTT; j_gene: TRBJ1-3; d_gene: -; abundance: once; v_gene: TRBV28
CDR3aa: CASKGGLWEQFF; CDR3nt: TGTGCCAGCAAGGGGGGGCTCTGGGAGCAGTTCTTC; j_gene: TRBJ2-1; d_gene: -; abundance: -; v_gene: TRBV11-2
CDR3aa: CASTTPTGLDSPLHF; CDR3nt: TGTGCCAGTACGACCCCGACAGGGTTGGATTCACCCCTCCACTTT; j_gene: TRBJ1-6; d_gene: TRBD1; abundance: -; v_gene: TRBV6-6
CDR3aa: CASSQVGQTYEQYF; CDR3nt: TGTGCCAGCAGCCAAGTTGGACAGACCTACGAGCAGTACTTC; j_gene: TRBJ2-7; d_gene: -; abundance: -; v_gene: TRBV4-2
CDR3aa: CASSLARDRVAPTQYF; CDR3nt: TGTGCCAGCAGCTTGGCCCGGGACAGGGTCGCCCCTACGCAGTATTTT; j_gene: TRBJ2-3; d_gene: TRBD1; abundance: -; v_gene: TRBV5-4
CDR3aa: CASSAKLSNTDTQYF; CDR3nt: TGTGCCAGCAGCGCCAAACTATCAAATACAGATACGCAGTATTTT; j_gene: TRBJ2-3; d_gene: -; abundance: -; v_gene: TRBV9
CDR3aa: CASSESLWAGEQPQHF; CDR3nt: TGTGCCAGCAGTGAATCGCTGTGGGCAGGGGAGCAGCCCCAGCATTTT; j_gene: TRBJ1-5; d_gene: -; abundance: -; v_gene: TRBV25-1
CDR3aa: CASAWDIDTEAFF; CDR3nt: TGTGCCAGCGCGTGGGACATCGACACTGAAGCTTTCTTT; j_gene: TRBJ1-1; d_gene: -; abundance: -; v_gene: TRBV5-4
CDR3aa: CARGWGPGQGSPTNEKLFF; CDR3nt: TGTGCCAGGGGGTGGGGACCGGGACAGGGGTCTCCAACTAATGAAAAACTGTTTTTT; j_gene: TRBJ1-4; d_gene: TRBD1; abundance: -; v_gene: TRBV2
CDR3aa: CASSLGDLNTEAFF; CDR3nt: TGTGCCAGCAGCTTAGGAGACTTGAACACTGAAGCTTTCTTT; j_gene: TRBJ1-1; d_gene: -; abundance: -; v_gene: TRBV7-9
CDR3aa: CASSTTGRNSYEQYF; CDR3nt: TGTGCCAGCAGTACGACAGGGAGGAATTCCTACGAGCAGTACTTC; j_gene: TRBJ2-7; d_gene: -; abundance: -; v_gene: TRBV27
CDR3aa: CASSPVRIGVNTEAFF; CDR3nt: TGCGCCAGCAGCCCGGTTCGTATAGGGGTTAACACTGAAGCTTTCTTT; j_gene: TRBJ1-1; d_gene: -; abundance: -; v_gene: TRBV5-1
CDR3aa: CASSEIEGAGGQPQHF; CDR3nt: TGTGCCAGCAGTGAAATCGAGGGGGCGGGAGGGCAGCCCCAGCATTTT; j_gene: TRBJ1-5; d_gene: TRBD1; abundance: -; v_gene: TRBV6-1
CDR3aa: CSSSPVGGNTGELFF; CDR3nt: TGTTCCAGCTCGCCCGTGGGAGGAAACACCGGGGAGCTGTTTTTT; j_gene: TRBJ2-2; d_gene: -; abundance: -; v_gene: TRBV7-9
CDR3aa: CATSGAKETQYF; CDR3nt: TGTGCCACCAGCGGGGCGAAGGAGACCCAGTACTTC; j_gene: TRBJ2-5; d_gene: -; abundance: few; v_gene: TRBV15
CDR3aa: CASSRAGGAYNEQFF; CDR3nt: TGTGCCAGCAGCCGAGCGGGAGGGGCCTACAATGAGCAGTTCTTC; j_gene: TRBJ2-1; d_gene: TRBD2; abundance: -; v_gene: TRBV6-4
CDR3aa: CASSPGQGFYNEQFF; CDR3nt: TGCGCCAGCAGCCCAGGACAGGGCTTCTACAATGAGCAGTTCTTC; j_gene: TRBJ2-1; d_gene: TRBD1; abundance: -; v_gene: TRBV5-1
CDR3aa: CASSFSGGAYEQYF; CDR3nt: TGTGCCAGCAGCTTTAGCGGGGGGGCCTACGAGCAGTACTTC; j_gene: TRBJ2-7; d_gene: TRBD2; abundance: few; v_gene: TRBV7-2
CDR3aa: CASSSGVRAEAFF; CDR3nt: TGTGCCAGCAGCTCGGGGGTTCGGGCTGAAGCTTTCTTT; j_gene: TRBJ1-1; d_gene: -; abundance: -; v_gene: TRBV7-3
CDR3aa: CAWSVRDRLGYGYTF; CDR3nt: TGTGCCTGGAGTGTCCGGGACAGGCTGGGGTATGGCTACACCTTC; j_gene: TRBJ1-2; d_gene: TRBD1; abundance: -; v_gene: TRBV30
CDR3aa: CASSYETANTGELFF; CDR3nt: TGTGCCAGCAGTTACGAGACAGCAAACACCGGGGAGCTGTTTTTT; j_gene: TRBJ2-2; d_gene: -; abundance: -; v_gene: TRBV6-5
CDR3aa: CALAGGTDTQYF; CDR3nt: TGTGCCTTAGCGGGGGGCACAGATACGCAGTATTTT; j_gene: TRBJ2-3; d_gene: TRBD2; abundance: -; v_gene: TRBV30
CDR3aa: CASRAGGYISGYTF; CDR3nt: TGTGCCAGCAGGGCAGGGGGCTATATTAGTGGCTACACCTTC; j_gene: TRBJ1-2; d_gene: TRBD1; abundance: few; v_gene: TRBV2
CDR3aa: CASSPRAVGATEAFF; CDR3nt: TGTGCCAGCAGCCCCAGGGCCGTTGGGGCCACTGAAGCTTTCTTT; j_gene: TRBJ1-1; d_gene: -; abundance: -; v_gene: TRBV7-8
CDR3aa: CASSANLDSFYGYTF; CDR3nt: TGTGCCAGCAGCGCTAATCTGGACAGCTTCTATGGCTACACCTTC; j_gene: TRBJ1-2; d_gene: -; abundance: -; v_gene: TRBV9
CDR3aa: CASSPPYPVLNTEAFF; CDR3nt: TGTGCCAGCTCACCACCTTATCCCGTTTTGAACACTGAAGCTTTCTTT; j_gene: TRBJ1-1; d_gene: -; abundance: -; v_gene: TRBV18
CDR3aa: CASSGGGGVGEKLFF; CDR3nt: TGTGCCAGCAGTGGTGGGGGAGGGGTAGGGGAAAAACTGTTTTTT; j_gene: TRBJ1-4; d_gene: -; abundance: -; v_gene: TRBV7-2
CDR3aa: CASSDSATSGSQWQFF; CDR3nt: TGTGCCAGCAGTGACTCGGCGACTAGCGGGTCCCAATGGCAGTTCTTC; j_gene: TRBJ2-1; d_gene: TRBD2; abundance: -; v_gene: TRBV6-4
CDR3aa: CASSSRTGFTNTEAFF; CDR3nt: TGTGCCAGTAGTTCCCGGACAGGGTTTACGAACACTGAAGCTTTCTTT; j_gene: TRBJ1-1; d_gene: TRBD1; abundance: -; v_gene: TRBV19
CDR3aa: CASSYERSTDTQYF; CDR3nt: TGTGCCAGCAGTTATGAGCGAAGCACAGATACGCAGTATTTT; j_gene: TRBJ2-3; d_gene: -; abundance: -; v_gene: TRBV6-1
CDR3aa: CASSEGTGNEKLFF; CDR3nt: TGCGCCAGCAGCGAAGGGACAGGGAATGAAAAACTGTTTTTT; j_gene: TRBJ1-4; d_gene: TRBD1; abundance: -; v_gene: TRBV10-1
CDR3aa: CASQTGAYGYTF; CDR3nt: TGTGCCAGTCAGACAGGGGCCTATGGCTACACCTTC; j_gene: TRBJ1-2; d_gene: TRBD1; abundance: -; v_gene: TRBV9
CDR3aa: CASSFYMGAAGGPGDTQYF; CDR3nt: TGTGCCAGCAGCTTCTATATGGGGGCGGCGGGGGGCCCAGGAGATACGCAGTATTTT; j_gene: TRBJ2-3; d_gene: TRBD2; abundance: few; v_gene: TRBV7-9
CDR3aa: CASSLALASRNEQFF; CDR3nt: TGTGCCAGCTCCTTAGCACTAGCGTCTAGGAATGAGCAGTTCTTC; j_gene: TRBJ2-1; d_gene: TRBD2; abundance: -; v_gene: TRBV27
CDR3aa: CASSGGDRDSNQPQHF; CDR3nt: TGTGCCAGCAGTGGGGGGGACAGGGATTCCAATCAGCCCCAGCATTTT; j_gene: TRBJ1-5; d_gene: TRBD1; abundance: -; v_gene: TRBV25-1
CDR3aa: CASSTSGNLEQFF; CDR3nt: TGTGCTAGTTCGACTAGCGGGAACCTTGAGCAGTTCTTC; j_gene: TRBJ2-1; d_gene: TRBD2; abundance: -; v_gene: TRBV12-5
CDR3aa: CSAGRTEHEQYF; CDR3nt: TGCAGCGCTGGGCGGACAGAGCACGAGCAGTACTTC; j_gene: TRBJ2-7; d_gene: -; abundance: few; v_gene: TRBV29-1
CDR3aa: CASSITGEETQYF; CDR3nt: TGTGCCAGTAGTATCACAGGGGAAGAGACCCAGTACTTC; j_gene: TRBJ2-5; d_gene: TRBD1; abundance: -; v_gene: TRBV19
CDR3aa: CASSPGGSLGARGTEAFF; CDR3nt: TGTGCCAGCAGCCCCGGGGGGTCTTTGGGGGCGCGGGGCACTGAAGCTTTCTTT; j_gene: TRBJ1-1; d_gene: -; abundance: -; v_gene: TRBV11-1
CDR3aa: CASRTGVAGNTIYF; CDR3nt: TGTGCCAGCAGGACAGGGGTGGCTGGAAACACCATATATTTT; j_gene: TRBJ1-3; d_gene: TRBD1; abundance: -; v_gene: TRBV6-1
CDR3aa: CASRLQGNQPQHF; CDR3nt: TGTGCCAGCAGATTACAGGGGAACCAGCCCCAGCATTTT; j_gene: TRBJ1-5; d_gene: TRBD1; abundance: -; v_gene: TRBV6-1
CDR3aa: CASSEAGDRGYSPLHF; CDR3nt: TGTGCCAGCAGTGAAGCCGGGGACAGGGGTTACTCACCCCTCCACTTT; j_gene: TRBJ1-6; d_gene: TRBD1; abundance: few; v_gene: TRBV6-1
CDR3aa: CASSEAPGQGNYGYTF; CDR3nt: TGTGCCAGCAGTGAAGCTCCGGGACAGGGCAACTATGGCTACACCTTC; j_gene: TRBJ1-2; d_gene: TRBD1; abundance: -; v_gene: TRBV2
CDR3aa: CSAKNSATNEKLFF; CDR3nt: TGCAGCGCCAAAAACTCTGCAACTAATGAAAAACTGTTTTTT; j_gene: TRBJ1-4; d_gene: -; abundance: -; v_gene: TRBV29-1
CDR3aa: CASSQDRLVNYGYTF; CDR3nt: TGCGCCAGCAGCCAAGACCGACTGGTTAACTATGGCTACACCTTC; j_gene: TRBJ1-2; d_gene: -; abundance: -; v_gene: TRBV4-3
CDR3aa: CASSSTGGVWETQYF; CDR3nt: TGTGCCAGCAGCTCTACAGGGGGAGTGTGGGAGACCCAGTACTTC; j_gene: TRBJ2-5; d_gene: TRBD1; abundance: -; v_gene: TRBV11-3
CDR3aa: CASSDGAGANTGELFF; CDR3nt: TGCGCCAGCAGTGATGGGGCGGGAGCGAACACCGGGGAGCTGTTTTTT; j_gene: TRBJ2-2; d_gene: TRBD2; abundance: -; v_gene: TRBV10-2
CDR3aa: CASSIQVTSYGYTF; CDR3nt: TGTGCCAGTAGTATCCAGGTGACGTCCTATGGCTACACCTTC; j_gene: TRBJ1-2; d_gene: -; abundance: -; v_gene: TRBV19
CDR3aa: CASSPVTGDRVAFF; CDR3nt: TGTGCCAGCAGCCCGGTCACGGGGGATCGCGTGGCTTTCTTT; j_gene: TRBJ1-1; d_gene: -; abundance: -; v_gene: TRBV5-5
CDR3aa: CASMGLAGGYNEQFF; CDR3nt: TGTGCCAGCATGGGACTAGCGGGAGGGTACAATGAGCAGTTCTTC; j_gene: TRBJ2-1; d_gene: TRBD2; abundance: -; v_gene: TRBV6-1
CDR3aa: CASSRDRGLSGNTIYF; CDR3nt: TGTGCCAGCAGCCGGGACAGGGGCCTCTCTGGAAACACCATATATTTT; j_gene: TRBJ1-3; d_gene: TRBD1; abundance: -; v_gene: TRBV4-2
CDR3aa: CSSSYDRGIGNSPLHF; CDR3nt: TGTTCCAGCAGCTACGACAGGGGAATAGGAAATTCACCCCTCCACTTT; j_gene: TRBJ1-6; d_gene: TRBD1; abundance: once; v_gene: TRBV7-9
CDR3aa: CASWDITSSYNEQFF; CDR3nt: TGTGCCAGCTGGGACATAACGAGCTCCTACAATGAGCAGTTCTTC; j_gene: TRBJ2-1; d_gene: -; abundance: once; v_gene: TRBV2
CDR3aa: CASSWGEDYGYTF; CDR3nt: TGTGCCAGCAGCTGGGGGGAAGACTATGGCTACACCTTC; j_gene: TRBJ1-2; d_gene: -; abundance: -; v_gene: TRBV5-4